This T cell receptor beta chain was recovered during a study of blood T cell repertoires in COVID-19. On the study more broadly: Sites in the United States, Italy and Spain provided acute and convalescent COVID-19 samples.

Produced via immunoSEQ multiplex PCR; TCRdb's table is partial and in-frame only. The sample consists of over 250,000 clones, 90% of them appearing once. Cohorts were based on clinical histories the participants reported. Trimming removed 4 bases from V and 3 bases from J, with 11 bases in between. CDR3 size: 13 residues. Germline V gene data show CDR1 as SGDLS and CDR2 as YYNGEE. J is TRBJ2-7 and V is TRBV9; D might be TRBD2 (5 bases). The specimen sequenced was PBMCs or T cells enriched from blood (not recorded which). This receptor was identified in a man in his 60s who had recovered from COVID-19. The CDR3 DNA is TGTGCCAGCAGCCCCTCGGACTTCTACGAGCAGTACTTC. This codes for CASSPSDFYEQYF.